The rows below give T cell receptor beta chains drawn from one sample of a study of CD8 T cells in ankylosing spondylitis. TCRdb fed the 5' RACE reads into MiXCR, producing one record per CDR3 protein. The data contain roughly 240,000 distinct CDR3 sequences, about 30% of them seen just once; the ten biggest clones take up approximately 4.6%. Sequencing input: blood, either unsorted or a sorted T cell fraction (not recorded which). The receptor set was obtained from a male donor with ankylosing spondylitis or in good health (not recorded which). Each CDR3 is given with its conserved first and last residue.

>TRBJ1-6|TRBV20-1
CSASFRADYSPLHF
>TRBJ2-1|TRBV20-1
CSARVLGQGFSNEQFF
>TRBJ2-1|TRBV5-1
CASSLAGPNNEQFF
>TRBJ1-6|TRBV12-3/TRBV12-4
CASSGRSGPYNSPLHF
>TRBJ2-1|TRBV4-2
CASSQTPSGGYNEQFF
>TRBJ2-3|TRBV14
CASSPLRGMITDTQYF
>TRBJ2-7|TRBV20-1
CSASEHYEQYF
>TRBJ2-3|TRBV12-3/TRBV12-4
CASSPTHSRNTQYF
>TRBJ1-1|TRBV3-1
CASTNTFVTEAFF
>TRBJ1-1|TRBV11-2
CASEGFGTEAFF
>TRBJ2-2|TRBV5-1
CASSPVTSGELFF
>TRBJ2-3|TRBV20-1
CSARDPRPSGGTDTQYF
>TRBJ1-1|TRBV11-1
CASSPISGSIEAFF
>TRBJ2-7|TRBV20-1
CSARSAQGSYEQYF
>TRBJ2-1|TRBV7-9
CASSQDRGRRNEQFF
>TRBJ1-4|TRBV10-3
CAISESGSPNEKLFF
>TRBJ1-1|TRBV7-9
CASSLRGADTEAFF
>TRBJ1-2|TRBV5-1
CASSDDTYGYTF
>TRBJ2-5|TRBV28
CASSRAVGETQYF
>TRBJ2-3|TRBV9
CASSQMATDTQYF
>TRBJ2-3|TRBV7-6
CASSSQGAGADTQYF
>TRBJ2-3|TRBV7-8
CASSLLSDTSTDTQYF
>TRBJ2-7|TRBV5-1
CASSTQGPSSYEQYF
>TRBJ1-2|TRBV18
CASSPPGQMGGYTF
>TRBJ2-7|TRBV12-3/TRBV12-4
CASSRGDQKQYF
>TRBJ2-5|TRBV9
CASSSWGDPGETQYF
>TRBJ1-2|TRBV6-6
CASSPTGDVGYTF
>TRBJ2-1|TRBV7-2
CASGGPVGEQFF
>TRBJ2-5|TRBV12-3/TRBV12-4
CASSPRTSGVETQYF
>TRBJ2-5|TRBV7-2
CASTVTSGSQETQYF
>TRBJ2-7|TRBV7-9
CASSSRDFTYEQYF
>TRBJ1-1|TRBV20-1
CSAPTGAKNTEAFF
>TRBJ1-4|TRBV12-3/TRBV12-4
CASRTGYEKLFF
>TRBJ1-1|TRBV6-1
CASTPMGNTEAFF
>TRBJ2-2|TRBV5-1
CASSLAGLSTGELFF
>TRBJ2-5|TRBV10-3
CAISESGGETQYF
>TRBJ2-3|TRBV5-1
CASSLGAGGTDTQYF
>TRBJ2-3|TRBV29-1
CSVHRSTADTDTQYF
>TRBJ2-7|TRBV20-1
CSARGDAGGLEQYF
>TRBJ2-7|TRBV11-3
CASSLGGLASEQYF
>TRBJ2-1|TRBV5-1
CASSKSAGLDEQFF
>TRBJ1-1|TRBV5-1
CASSPGHGNTEAFF
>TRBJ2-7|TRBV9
CASSAGLAGGQTYEQYF
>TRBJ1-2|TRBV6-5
CASSYSGGGIYGYTF
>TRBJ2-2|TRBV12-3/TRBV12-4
CASSSTENTGELFF
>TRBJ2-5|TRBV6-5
CASSYSTGGETQYF
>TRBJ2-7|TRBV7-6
CASSSAGSSYEQYF
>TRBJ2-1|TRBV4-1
CASSQPGLAYEQFF
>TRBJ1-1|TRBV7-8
CASSPLTDLYLNTEAFF
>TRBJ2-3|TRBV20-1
CSARNIITSGGATDTQYF
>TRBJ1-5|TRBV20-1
CSARSQTWGQPQHF
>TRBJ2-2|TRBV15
CATSRDNGVGELFF
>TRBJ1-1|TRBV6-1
CASTEGFTEAFF
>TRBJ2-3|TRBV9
CASSVYDGGAVSADTQYF
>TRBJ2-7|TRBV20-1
CSARDRQGNSYEQYF
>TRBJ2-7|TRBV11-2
CASSAGTSYEQYF
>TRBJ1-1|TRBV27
CASSLQPVMNTEAFF
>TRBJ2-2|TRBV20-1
CSASPATGELFF